This TCR beta chain stems from a study of T cell repertoires in cytomegalovirus infection. V was pared by 1 base and J by 8 bases, with 12 bases between. Germline CDR1 LNHDA, CDR2 SQIVND (reference sequence). The CDR3 runs 14 residues. The study, taken as a whole, reports: Predominance within the ex vivo response was attributable to HLA-C-restricted CMV-specific TCR beta clonotypes. People with CMV and the relevant HLA were identified by cumulative public TCR beta family frequency.

One entry per CDR3 protein results from TCRdb running MiXCR on the reads. The sample carries some 180,000 distinct CDR3 sequences, approximately 19% recorded once. This clonotype turned up a few times. Its antigen is still unknown. The sequencing sample was made of PBMCs. The sequence was collected from a human donor in good health (CMV status not recorded). Some clones in this sample may be carry-over from other donors' samples. The gene calls are TRBV19 and TRBJ2-1, with D perhaps matching TRBD1 (6 bases). CDR3 region: CASSIAARGYEQFF. CDR3 nucleotides: TGTGCCAGTAGTATAGCCGCCAGGGGATATGAGCAGTTCTTC.